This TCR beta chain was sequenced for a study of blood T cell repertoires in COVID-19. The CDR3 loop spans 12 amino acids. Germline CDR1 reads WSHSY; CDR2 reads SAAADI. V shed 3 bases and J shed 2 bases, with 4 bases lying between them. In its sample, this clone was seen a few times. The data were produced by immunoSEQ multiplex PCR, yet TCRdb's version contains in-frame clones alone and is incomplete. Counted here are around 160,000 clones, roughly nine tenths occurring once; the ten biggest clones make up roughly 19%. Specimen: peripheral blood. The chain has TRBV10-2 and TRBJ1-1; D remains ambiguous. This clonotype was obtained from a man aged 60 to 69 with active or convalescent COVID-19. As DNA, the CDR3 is TGCGCCAGCAGTGAAATAAACACTGAAGCTTTCTTT. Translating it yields CASSEINTEAFF.